The entry that follows covers one TCR beta chain sequence. Using immunoSEQ multiplex PCR, the repertoire was profiled, and TCRdb retains in-frame clones only, with some absent. Of about 220,000 clones in the sample, about four fifths are singletons; the top ten hold about 2.3%. Germline-derived CDR1 and CDR2 are LGHDT and YNNKEL (reference sequence). V was pared by 1 base and J by 2 bases, with 7 bases between. This CDR3 region has 14 residues. The sample originates from a study of blood T cell repertoires in COVID-19. Sequences were obtained from peripheral blood. V gene TRBV3-1 (or the pseudogene TRBV3-2) combines with J gene TRBJ2-3; D is uncertain. The clonotype was recovered from a woman in her fifties or sixties with acute or convalescent COVID-19. Written as DNA, the CDR3 is TGTGCCAGCAGCCAAGGTCAATTCACAGATACGCAGTATTTT. Amino acid sequence: CASSQGQFTDTQYF.